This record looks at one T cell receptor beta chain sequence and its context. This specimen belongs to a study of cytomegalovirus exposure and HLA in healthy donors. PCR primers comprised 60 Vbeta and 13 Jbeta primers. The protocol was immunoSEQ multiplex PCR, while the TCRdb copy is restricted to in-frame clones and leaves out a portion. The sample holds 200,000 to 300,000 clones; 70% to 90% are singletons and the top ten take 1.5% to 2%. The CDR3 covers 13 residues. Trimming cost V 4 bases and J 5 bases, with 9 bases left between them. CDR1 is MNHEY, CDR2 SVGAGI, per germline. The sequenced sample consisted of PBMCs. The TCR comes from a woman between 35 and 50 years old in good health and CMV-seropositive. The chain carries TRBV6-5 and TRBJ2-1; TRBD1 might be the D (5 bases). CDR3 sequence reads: CASSSGQHNEQFF. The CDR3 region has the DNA TGTGCCAGCAGTTCAGGGCAGCACAATGAGCAGTTCTTC.